This TCR beta chain was found in a study of T cell repertoires in cytomegalovirus infection. The overall study: TCR beta signatures that were public indicated CMV infection and matching HLA type.

TCRdb called the reads again in MiXCR, with one record for every CDR3 protein. This sample has over 450,000 distinct CDR3 sequences, with around 10% found just once. This clonotype has a count of ten or more. Its antigen remains unknown. Trimming took 2 bases from V and 10 from J; bases not matched to a gene: 20. Germline V CDR1 and CDR2: SGHAT, FQDESV (reference sequence). The CDR3 is 18 amino acids. Findings and limits, study-wide: CMV carriers with the relevant HLA were identified by cumulative public TCR beta family frequency. HLA-C-restricted CMV clonotypes gave the most frequent clonotype in two of eight donors.

Sequencing used PBMCs. This sequence joins TRBV11-1 and TRBJ2-1; TRBD2 matches at 7 bases. This sequence originates from a human donor in good health (CMV status not recorded). Some clones in this sample may be carry-over from other donors' samples. For the CDR3, the DNA is TGTGCCAGCAGCTTAAGGATAGCAGGTCGCTCGGGAGGAGGCGAGCAGTTCTTC. Protein: CASSLRIAGRSGGGEQFF.